This T cell receptor (beta chain) appears in the sequencing data of a study of T cell changes during pregnancy in multiple sclerosis. This clone was detected once. Germline-derived CDR1 and CDR2 are SGHRS and YFSETQ. The V and J ends lost 1 base and 2 bases respectively, with 10 bases between them. This CDR3 has 15 amino acids. Clones were sequenced by immunoSEQ multiplex PCR, and TCRdb holds only the in-frame ones, with some missing. The table shows some 80,000 clones, with about 90% occurring only once. V and J are TRBV5-1 and TRBJ1-5; D uncertain. The source of this sequence is a female donor in good health, enrolled as a control in a pregnancy study. The source material was peripheral blood, sampled in the first trimester of pregnancy. In DNA form, the CDR3 reads TGCGCCAGCAGCTTGTACCCCGGGGGCAATCAGCCCCAGCATTTT. Residues: CASSLYPGGNQPQHF. Complete variable domain (other parts from reference TRBV5-1 and TRBJ1-5): KAGVTQTPRYLIKTRGQQVTLSCSPISGHRSVSWYQQTPGQGLQFLFEYFSETQRNKGNFPGRFSGRQFSNSRSEMNVSTLELGDSALYLCASSLYPGGNQPQHFGDGTRLSIL.